The clone carrying this T cell receptor (beta chain) has just one count. Its antigen is unidentified. Germline and junction disagree at one end, which may indicate a read error. The sample originates from a study of metastatic and nonmetastatic thyroid tumors. About the research overall: Malignant and benign thyroid patients had repertoires compared in peripheral blood and tumor or nodule tissue. General study findings and limits: Reports indicated that malignant thyroid tumors showed significantly higher TCR beta diversity than benign nodules did, in blood and tumor.

As handled by the study authors: Clinicopathological groups supplied CDR3 differences that were used to build a distant-metastasis classifier for papillary thyroid cancer. TCRdb reassembled clones from the PCR reads with MiXCR. TCRdb's processing, not the authors', yielded these V and J calls. The data hold more than 8,500 clones, with approximately 11% observed a single time. The length of the CDR3 is 13 residues. CDR1 and CDR2 (germline): DFQATT, SNEGSKA (reference sequence). Each patient came to thyroid surgery without any prior treatment (of any kind). This TCR derives from a female donor with papillary thyroid cancer or a benign thyroid nodule (not recorded which). Some clones in this sample may be carry-over from other donors' samples. The chain has TRBV20-1 and TRBJ2-3, with 9 bases lining up with TRBD2. Specimen: tumor tissue. Here the CDR3 reads CSARPSGADMQYF. In DNA form, the CDR3 reads TGCAGTGCTCGCCCTAGCGGGGCAGATATGCAGTATTTT.